A selection of T cell receptor beta chains follows, all from one sample in a study of blood T cell repertoires in COVID-19. Method: immunoSEQ multiplex PCR; TCRdb's copy keeps in-frame clones and lacks some. The sample includes about 170,000 clones, around four fifths of them seen just once. Sequencing used peripheral blood. These receptors were collected from a middle-aged man who had recovered from COVID-19. The CDR3 runs from the conserved cysteine through the conserved F or W. The D gene is left open where the match is weak.

j_call	v_call	d_call	cdr3_nt	cdr3_aa
TRBJ2-2	TRBV11-2	NA	TGTGCCAGCAGCTTAGGGGCAGCCGGGGAGCTGTTTTTT	CASSLGAAGELFF
TRBJ1-6	TRBV6-5	NA	TGTGCCAGCAACTCTGGGGGGAATTCACCCCTCCACTTT	CASNSGGNSPLHF
TRBJ2-1	TRBV27	TRBD2	TGTGCCAGCAAAAGGGAACTAGCGGGAGCTGAGCAGTTCTTC	CASKRELAGAEQFF
TRBJ2-2	TRBV7-8	NA	TGTGCCTTCCCCGGGACACCCACCGGGGAGCTGTTTTTT	CAFPGTPTGELFF
TRBJ2-7	TRBV7-8	TRBD2	TGTGCCAGCAGCCCGGACTTTGCGGGAGTGTACTACGAGCAGTACTTC	CASSPDFAGVYYEQYF
TRBJ1-6	TRBV5-5	TRBD1	TGTGCCAGCAGCTTGGTTGGACAGGTTGATAATTCACCCCTCCACTTT	CASSLVGQVDNSPLHF
TRBJ2-1	TRBV6-5	TRBD2	TGTGCCAGCAACCCCCTAGCGGGAGACAAGCAGTTCTTC	CASNPLAGDKQFF
TRBJ2-3	TRBV24-1	TRBD1	TGTGCCACCAGTGTCCAGGGGGCCGTAGATACGCAGTATTTT	CATSVQGAVDTQYF
TRBJ2-7	TRBV29-1	NA	TGCAGCGTCGCGGCCCTACTCCCCTCCTACGAGCAGTACTTC	CSVAALLPSYEQYF
TRBJ1-5	TRBV6-1	NA	TGTGCCAGCAGTGAAGGGACACTTAGCAATCAGCCCCAGCATTTT	CASSEGTLSNQPQHF
TRBJ2-3	TRBV13	NA	TGTGCCAGCAGTATAGGATCGGCGGGGGCGACAGATACGCAGTATTTT	CASSIGSAGATDTQYF
TRBJ2-1	TRBV4-2	TRBD2	TGTGCCAGCAGCCAAGGACTAGCCACTAATGAGCAGTTCTTC	CASSQGLATNEQFF
TRBJ2-1	TRBV4-3	TRBD2	TGCGCCAGCAGCCAAGATTGGACTAGCAAGTCCAATGAGCAGTTCTTC	CASSQDWTSKSNEQFF
TRBJ2-3	TRBV19	NA	TGTGCCAGTAGTCCCGCGGGGGCCCCAGATACGCAGTATTTT	CASSPAGAPDTQYF
TRBJ2-5	TRBV9	NA	TGTGCCAGCAGCCGGGGAGAGACCCAGTACTTC	CASSRGETQYF
TRBJ2-2	TRBV19	TRBD2	TGTGCCAGCCAACCCGGGACTAGACACGGGGAGCTGTTTTTT	CASQPGTRHGELFF
TRBJ2-3	TRBV10-3	TRBD2	TGTGCCATCAGTTTTAGCGGGGGGGGCACAGATACGCAGTATTTT	CAISFSGGGTDTQYF
TRBJ2-1	TRBV9	TRBD2	TGTGCCAGCAGCACCAGCGGGAGCCCCTACAATGAGCAGTTCTTC	CASSTSGSPYNEQFF
TRBJ1-4	TRBV3-1/TRBV3-2	NA	TGTGCCAGCAGCCAAGATTCCCAGGGGTTATGTGAAAAACTGTTTTTT	CASSQDSQGLCEKLFF
TRBJ2-1	TRBV28	TRBD2	TGTGCCAGCAGTTTAGGCGGGACTAGTTGGCGCAGTGAGCAGTTCTTC	CASSLGGTSWRSEQFF
TRBJ1-4	TRBV4-1	NA	TGCGCCAGCAGCCAAGCTAAGAGGGCGGCTAATGAAAAACTGTTTTTT	CASSQAKRAANEKLFF
TRBJ2-7	TRBV3-1/TRBV3-2	TRBD1	TGTGCCAGCAGTTTGACAGGGCGAGACGAGCAGTACTTC	CASSLTGRDEQYF
TRBJ2-7	TRBV3-1/TRBV3-2	NA	TGTGCCAGCAGCCAAGCCTATCAGGTCGAGCAGTACTTC	CASSQAYQVEQYF